The entry that follows covers one T cell receptor (beta chain) sequence. It has no known antigen specificity. No base-level quality is on record; no much larger clone is a single base apart. This entry comes from a study of T cell clonotyping in hematopoietic cell transplantation (dated by TCRdb to the early 2020s). The study in broad terms: Blood samples were obtained from recipients approximately 28 days before transplant and at days 30, 100 and 180 after transplant. The study collected 130 to 150 blood samples from 30 to 35 consecutive transplant recipients and their related donors. Recruitment of patients was conducted between late 2015 and 2017, and follow-up was continued until September 2020 or death.

Between the V and J ends, shortened by 7 bases and 1 base respectively, the junction contains 7 bases. Inclusive of the bounding cysteine and phenylalanine, the CDR3 is 11 residues long. Here the CDR3 DNA is all that survives: 33 bases in frame from base 1. The germline V gene (reference sequence) yields DFQATT for CDR1 and SNEGSKA for CDR2. Using Nuclei Lysis Solution, genomic DNA was extracted from unfractionated peripheral blood mononuclear cells that were either fresh or cryopreserved. The immunoSEQ assay, a bias-controlled multiplex PCR with V- and J-specific primers, was used to amplify TCR beta CDR3 regions from genomic DNA. A second PCR step added a proprietary barcode and Illumina adapter sequences to the CDR3 amplicons. An Illumina MiSeq instrument was used for sequencing of the CDR3 libraries. The study's processing was this. immunoSEQ Analyzer 3.0 was used for export and quality control, with R Bioconductor and Immunarch used for downstream analyses. Only productive rearrangements within the normalized downsampled data set were used in the calculation of repertoire metrics. Pathologically expanded clonotypes were defined as those larger than 5 templates in the normalized cohort. The Inverse Simpson Index served as the measure of repertoire diversity. To capture all clonotypes, CMV-specificity analyses were performed on the non-normalized data set. TCRdb carries this immuneACCESS record with in-frame sequences only. Its versions omit some clonotypes, under half of them owing to an unresolved V gene in the studies checked, with the rest unexplained. Clone size and the V and J calls come from that table; the DNA yielded D and trimming. The sample data list 11,000 to 15,000 clones, and around three fifths of these were observed just once. The ten biggest clones cover 7.5% to 10% of the sample.

Paper-wide results and their limitations: A decrease in recipient TCR diversity was observed after transplant, and a progressive increase in pathologically expanded clonotypes was seen from day 30 to day 180. Recipient repertoires showed only a small fraction of overlap with donor repertoires, and over 97% appeared de novo at the given depth. The sample size was limited, and because cells were not sorted, the contributions of CD4 and CD8 repertoires could not be separated. Inverse Simpson Index values from donors and from recipients before transplant predicted broader TCR repertoire diversity after transplant.

Sequencing was carried out using PBMCs. The chain uses TRBV20-1 and TRBJ1-1, with an unclear D gene assignment. The TCR comes from a human donor who either received an allogeneic hematopoietic cell transplant for a myeloid malignancy or was a related donor (not recorded which). Some clones in this sample may be carry-over from other donors' samples. The nucleotide sequence is given as TGCAGTGGTAAGGGGAACACTGAAGCTTTCTTT. The translation is CSGKGNTEAFF.